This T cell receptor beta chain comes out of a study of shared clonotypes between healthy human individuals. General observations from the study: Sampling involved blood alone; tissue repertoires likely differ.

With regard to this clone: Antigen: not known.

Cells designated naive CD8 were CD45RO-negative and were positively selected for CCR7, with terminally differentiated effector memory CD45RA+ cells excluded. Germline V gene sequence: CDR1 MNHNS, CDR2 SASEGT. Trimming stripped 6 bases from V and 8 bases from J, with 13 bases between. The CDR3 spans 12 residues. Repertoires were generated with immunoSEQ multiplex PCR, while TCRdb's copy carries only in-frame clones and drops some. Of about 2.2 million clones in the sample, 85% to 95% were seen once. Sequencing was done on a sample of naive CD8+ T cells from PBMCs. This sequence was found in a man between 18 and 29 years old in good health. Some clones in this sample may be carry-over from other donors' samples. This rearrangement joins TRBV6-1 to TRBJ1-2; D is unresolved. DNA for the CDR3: TGTGCCAGCAGCTCGAGACTGTTCGGCTACACCTTC. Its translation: CASSSRLFGYTF.